This entry features one T cell receptor beta chain sequence. Its antigen is still unknown. No much larger clone exists at a distance of one base, and base qualities are not known. TCRbeta CDR3 regions were amplified from genomic DNA by means of the immunoSEQ Assay, a bias-controlled multiplex PCR. The study's own analysis went as follows. Nucleated cell counts per sample were estimated from amplification of reference gene primers within the assay. To quantify the absolute abundance of each unique TCRbeta CDR3 rearrangement, sequence reads were collapsed and filtered. Productive Simpson clonality was computed per sample as the square root of Simpson's diversity index over productive rearrangements. TCRdb re-hosts the immuneACCESS table, in-frame sequences only. Its copies lack some clones; in the studies checked, an unresolved V gene accounts for under half of them, and the cause for the rest is not known. The V and J calls and clone size come from that table; D and trimming were worked out from the DNA. The sample table shows roughly 70,000 clones, and around 90% are seen once. About 1.5% of the sample is in the top ten clones.

The data were taken from a study of blood T cell repertoires in COVID-19 (dated by TCRdb to about 2020). Context from the whole study: The collaborator samples originated in the United States, Italy and Spain and spanned the acute and convalescent phases of COVID-19. The prospective study material was composed of cDNA or gDNA derived from T cells, B-cell-depleted T cells, or PBMCs. Subjects who had been exposed to COVID-19, were actively infected with it, or had recovered from it provided the deeply sampled blood TCRbeta repertoires that made up the dataset. The repertoires were released in a freely available public database meant as a resource for research on the immune response to SARS-CoV-2. Samples were obtained from the ongoing ImmuneRACE study (first 160 participants) and from 1,000 to 1,500 subjects provided by 6 global collaborators. Sample metadata almost always included a de-identified subject ID, COVID-19 status, age in years and sex. HLA class I and class II types, where available, came from metadata supplied by the sample provider rather than from assay-based typing. The investigation overall reported the following: How much clinical and demographic metadata was included differed by source and by participant, and the metadata was provided uncurated.

Each collaborating institution followed its own protocols to collect whole blood in K2EDTA tubes. For TCRbeta analysis, collaborators shipped samples as frozen whole blood, isolated PBMCs, or DNA extracted from either of those sample types. The sample consisted of peripheral blood. This receptor was taken from a human donor in a cohort sampled during active COVID-19.

The DNA is as follows: TGCGCCAGCAGCCAAGACCTGTGGGTAGCTGATACGCAGTATTTT. Its amino acids are CASSQDLWVADTQYF. The V and J genes are TRBV4-1 and TRBJ2-3; no D gene call is confident. The germline V gene gives CDR1 as MGHRA and CDR2 as YSYEKL. The CDR3 spans 15 residues, from the cysteine through the phenylalanine. Here the CDR3 DNA is all that survives: 45 bases in frame from base 1. Trimming costs V 0 bases and J 6 bases, and their ends lie 13 bases apart.